The entry that follows covers one T cell receptor (beta chain) sequence. Its target is not known. The read comes to an end 3 residues before the CDR3 does, leaving the germline J gene to fill in the end. CDR1 SGHRS and CDR2 YFSETQ come from the germline V gene. The CDR3 runs to 17 residues. V was pared by 1 base and J by 6 bases, with 19 bases between. This specimen belongs to a study of T cells in women clearing cervical HPV infection. Background on the study: Controls' single incident HPV16 infection cleared within 12 months without precancer.

The study's findings and limits: Repertoire richness, not evenness, was significantly elevated in CIN3+ cases versus controls.

Data came from immunoSEQ multiplex PCR; TCRdb stores just in-frame clones and leaves some out. The sample includes approximately 20,000 clones. The V call is TRBV5-1, the J call TRBJ2-2; D perhaps matches TRBD1 (5 bases). Sequenced input: blood buffy coat. This TCR derives from a woman aged 18-69 years with a cervical HPV16 infection that either progressed to CIN3+ or cleared (not recorded which). CDR3 DNA, as far as it was read: TGCGCCAGCAGCTTGACCGGAAGACAGACCTATCCCGGGGAG. It translates to CASSLTGRQTYPGE. The full CDR3 protein reads CASSLTGRQTYPGELFF.